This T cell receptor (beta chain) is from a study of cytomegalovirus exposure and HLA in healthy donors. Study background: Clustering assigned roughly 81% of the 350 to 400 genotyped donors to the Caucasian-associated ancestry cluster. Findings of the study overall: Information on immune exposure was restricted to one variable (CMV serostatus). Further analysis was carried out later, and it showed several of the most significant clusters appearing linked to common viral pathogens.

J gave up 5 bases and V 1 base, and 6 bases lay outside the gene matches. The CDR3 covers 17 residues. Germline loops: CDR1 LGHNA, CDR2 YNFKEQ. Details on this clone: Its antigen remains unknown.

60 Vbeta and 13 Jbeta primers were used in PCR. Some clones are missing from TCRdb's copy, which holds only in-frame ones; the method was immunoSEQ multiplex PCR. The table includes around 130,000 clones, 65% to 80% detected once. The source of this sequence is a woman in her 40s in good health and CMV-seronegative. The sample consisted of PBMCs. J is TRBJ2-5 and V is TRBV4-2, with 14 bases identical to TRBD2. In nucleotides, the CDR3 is TGTGCCAGCAGCCAAGGACCCGGACTAGCGGGAGGCGAGACCCAGTACTTC. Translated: CASSQGPGLAGGETQYF.